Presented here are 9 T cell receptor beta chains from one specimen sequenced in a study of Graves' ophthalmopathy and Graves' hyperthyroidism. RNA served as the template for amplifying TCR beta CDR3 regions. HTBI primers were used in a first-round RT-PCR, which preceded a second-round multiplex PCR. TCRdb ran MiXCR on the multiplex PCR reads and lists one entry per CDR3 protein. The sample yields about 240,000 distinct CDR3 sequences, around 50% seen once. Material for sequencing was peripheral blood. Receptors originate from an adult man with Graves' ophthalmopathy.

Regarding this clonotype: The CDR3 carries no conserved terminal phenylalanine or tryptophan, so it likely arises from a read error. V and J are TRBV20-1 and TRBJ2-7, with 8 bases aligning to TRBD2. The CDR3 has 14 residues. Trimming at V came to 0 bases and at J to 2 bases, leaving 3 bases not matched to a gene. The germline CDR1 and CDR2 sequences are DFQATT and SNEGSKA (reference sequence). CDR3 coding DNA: TGCAGTGCTAGAGAGGCAGCGGGAGCCTACGAGCAGTACCTC. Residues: CSAREAAGAYEQYL.

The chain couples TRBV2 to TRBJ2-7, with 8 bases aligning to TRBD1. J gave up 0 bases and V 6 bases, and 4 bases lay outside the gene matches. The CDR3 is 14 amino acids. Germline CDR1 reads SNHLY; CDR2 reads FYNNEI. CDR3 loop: CASSRQGASYEQYF. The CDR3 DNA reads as TGTGCCAGCAGCCGGCAGGGGGCCTCCTACGAGCAGTACTTC.

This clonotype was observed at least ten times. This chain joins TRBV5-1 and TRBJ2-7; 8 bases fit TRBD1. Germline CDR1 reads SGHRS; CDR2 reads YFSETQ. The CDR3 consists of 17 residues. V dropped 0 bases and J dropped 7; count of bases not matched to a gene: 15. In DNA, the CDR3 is TGCGCCAGCAGCTTGGCTCTTATCCGGGACAGGCGAGGGGAGCAGTACTTC. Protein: CASSLALIRDRRGEQYF.

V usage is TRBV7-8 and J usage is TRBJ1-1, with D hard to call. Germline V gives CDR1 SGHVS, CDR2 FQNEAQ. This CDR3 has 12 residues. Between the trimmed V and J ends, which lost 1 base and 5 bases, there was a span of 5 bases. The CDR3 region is CASSLGVTEAFF. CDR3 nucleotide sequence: TGTGCCAGCAGCTTAGGGGTAACTGAAGCTTTCTTT.

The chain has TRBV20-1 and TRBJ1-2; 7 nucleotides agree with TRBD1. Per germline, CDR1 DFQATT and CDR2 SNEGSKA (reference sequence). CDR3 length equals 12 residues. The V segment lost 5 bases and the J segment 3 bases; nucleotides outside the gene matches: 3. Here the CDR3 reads CSALGGYYGYTF. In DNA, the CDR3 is TGCAGTGCTCTAGGGGGCTACTATGGCTACACCTTC.

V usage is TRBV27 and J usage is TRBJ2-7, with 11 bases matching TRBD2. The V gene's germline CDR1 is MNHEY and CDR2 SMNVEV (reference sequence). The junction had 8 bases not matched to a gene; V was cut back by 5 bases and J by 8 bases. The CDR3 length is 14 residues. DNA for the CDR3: TGTGCCAGCAGTAAACTAGCGGGGGAGGGCAAGCAGTACTTC. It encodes CASSKLAGEGKQYF.

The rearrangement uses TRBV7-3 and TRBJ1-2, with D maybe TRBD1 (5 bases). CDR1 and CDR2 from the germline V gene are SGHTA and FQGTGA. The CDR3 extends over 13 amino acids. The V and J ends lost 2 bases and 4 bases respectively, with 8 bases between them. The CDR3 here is CASSLYGGYGYTF. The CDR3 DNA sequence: TGTGCCAGCAGCTTATACGGGGGCTATGGCTACACCTTC.

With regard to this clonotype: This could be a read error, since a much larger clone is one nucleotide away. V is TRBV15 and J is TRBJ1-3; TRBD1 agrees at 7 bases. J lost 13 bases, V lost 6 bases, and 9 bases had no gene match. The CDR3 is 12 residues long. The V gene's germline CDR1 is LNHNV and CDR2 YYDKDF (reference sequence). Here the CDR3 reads CATSPAGTDIYF. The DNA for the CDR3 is TGTGCCACCAGTCCGGCGGGGACAGATATATATTTT.

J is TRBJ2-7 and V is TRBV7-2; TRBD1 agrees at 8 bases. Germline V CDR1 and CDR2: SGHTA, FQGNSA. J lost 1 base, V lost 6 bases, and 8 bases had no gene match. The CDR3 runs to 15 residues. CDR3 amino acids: CASSSPDRASYEQYF. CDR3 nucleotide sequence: TGTGCCAGCAGTTCCCCGGACAGGGCATCCTACGAGCAGTACTTC.